Below are 15 T cell receptor beta chains sequenced from a single sample in a study of T cells after yellow fever vaccination. TCRdb redid the calling of the 5' RACE reads with MiXCR, one entry per CDR3 protein. The sample contains 200,000 or so distinct CDR3 sequences, less than 7.5% of which appear only once. The starting material was CD4+ T cells sorted from PBMCs, obtained on the day of the yellow fever booster vaccination. The receptor set was obtained from a man aged 25-45 years who received the YFV17D yellow fever vaccine.

This clonotype was picked up many times. The chain joins TRBV6-6 to TRBJ2-5, with TRBD1 matching over 7 bases. V lost 9 bases and J lost 2; bases outside the gene matches: 3. CDR1 MNHNY and CDR2 SVGAGI come from the germline V gene (reference sequence). The CDR3 spans 12 residues. The CDR3: CASEGQQETQYF. CDR3 DNA: TGTGCCAGTGAGGGACAGCAAGAGACCCAGTACTTC.

This clonotype was recorded at least ten times. The V gene is TRBV7-9, the J gene TRBJ2-3; D call uncertain. Germline V CDR1 and CDR2: SEHNR, FQNEAQ (reference sequence). The length of the CDR3 is 13 residues. Deletions cut 1 base from V and 6 bases from J, with 8 bases between. CDR3 in DNA: TGTGCCAGCAGCTTAGTAGGTCCCGATACGCAGTATTTT. It codes for CASSLVGPDTQYF.

This clonotype was found many times. The chain combines TRBV7-3 with TRBJ2-3, with a possible D match to TRBD2 (6 bases). V lost 5 bases and J 5 bases, leaving 17 bases between the germline ends. The CDR3 is 15 amino acids. Germline lookup yields CDR1 SGHTA and CDR2 FQGTGA. The CDR3 DNA reads TGTGCCAGCAGCACTAGCAATGGGGCCGTAGATACGCAGTATTTT. This codes for CASSTSNGAVDTQYF.

The chain recombines TRBV6-2 or TRBV6-3 with TRBJ2-5; D may be TRBD2 (5 bases). Germline V lookup: CDR1 MNHEY, CDR2 SVGEGT. The CDR3 totals 12 residues. With 5 bases removed from V and 5 bases from J, the gap between germline ends came to 9 bases. The CDR3 DNA sequence: TGTGCCAGCAGTGTGCAGCGGGAGACCCAGTACTTC. Its translation is CASSVQRETQYF.

The V call is TRBV6-5, the J call TRBJ2-5, with 10 bases fitting TRBD2. This CDR3 is built from 16 residues. V lost 6 bases and J lost 6; bases outside the gene matches: 13. The V gene's germline CDR1 is MNHEY and CDR2 SVGAGI. DNA for the CDR3: TGTGCCAGCAGCTTACCGGCTAGCGGGAGCGTGAAGACCCAGTACTTC. It specifies CASSLPASGSVKTQYF.

In this sample, this clonotype turned up many times. The chain carries TRBV10-3 and TRBJ2-1; D not certain. Trimming removed 2 bases at V and 4 bases at J, with 12 bases between. Germline V gene sequence: CDR1 ENHRY, CDR2 SYGVKD. The CDR3 is 15 residues long. The CDR3 DNA reads as TGTGCCATCAGTGAGGTAGGGAATCATTACAATGAGCAGTTCTTC. Translating gives CAISEVGNHYNEQFF.

This clonotype was recorded at least ten times. CDR3 in DNA: TGTGCCAGCAGCTTAGCGCCCCAGGGGCATTCACCCCTCCACTTT. This encodes CASSLAPQGHSPLHF. This chain uses TRBV7-2 with TRBJ1-6, with a tentative D call TRBD1 (6 bases). The CDR3 length is 15 residues. Germline V lookup: CDR1 SGHTA, CDR2 FQGNSA. Trimming took 0 bases from V and 8 from J, leaving 11 bases between them.

This clonotype has at least ten counts. The V gene is TRBV19, the J gene TRBJ2-1, with no clear D. This CDR3 contains 15 residues. V lost 5 bases, J lost 1 base, and 12 bases lay in between. The germline CDR1 and CDR2 sequences are LNHDA and SQIVND (reference sequence). The CDR3 nucleotides are TGTGCCAGTAGTGCTCAGGAACCTTCCTACAATGAGCAGTTCTTC. It encodes CASSAQEPSYNEQFF.

This chain links TRBV15 with TRBJ2-2; D possibly corresponds to TRBD1 (5 bases). V was pared by 3 bases and J by 0 bases, with 11 bases between. In germline, CDR1 is LNHNV, CDR2 YYDKDF (reference sequence). The CDR3 loop spans 16 amino acids. CDR3 in DNA: TGTGCCACCAGCAGGCGGTCAGGGACGAACACCGGGGAGCTGTTTTTT. Translation gives CATSRRSGTNTGELFF.

In this sample, this clonotype turned up a few times. This rearrangement joins TRBV12-3 or TRBV12-4 to TRBJ2-7; D perhaps matches TRBD2 (6 bases). This CDR3 has 13 amino acids. The V end was cut by 8 bases, the J end by 6 bases, with 17 bases between. The CDR3 is CASAHHPEGEQYF. CDR3 bases: TGTGCCAGCGCCCATCACCCGGAGGGCGAGCAGTACTTC.

This clonotype occurred many times. At one end, the junction sequence differs from germline, possibly due to a read error. Here the CDR3 reads CASSIAGGPNNEQFF. The CDR3 DNA reads as TGTGCCAGCAGCATAGCGGGAGGGCCCAACAATGAGCAGTTCTTC. J is TRBJ2-1 and V is TRBV7-2, with 11 bases that match TRBD2. The CDR3 contains 15 residues. Germline lookup yields CDR1 SGHTA and CDR2 FQGNSA.

This clonotype turned up a few times. This rearrangement joins TRBV6-1 to TRBJ2-7; D is uncertain. V dropped 6 bases and J dropped 4 bases, with 13 bases sitting between them. The CDR3 has 13 amino acids. CDR1 and CDR2 (germline): MNHNS, SASEGT. CDR3 bases: TGTGCCAGCAGGGCAACTGCGCTTTACGAGCAGTACTTC. It is translated as CASRATALYEQYF.

In this sample, this clonotype turned up a few times. The V gene is TRBV5-1, the J gene TRBJ2-4; the D gene could be TRBD1 or TRBD2 (6 bases each). Germline assignment: CDR1 SGHRS and CDR2 YFSETQ. The ends were cut back, 4 bases at V and 8 bases at J, with 16 bases in the middle. The CDR3 consists of 14 residues. The CDR3 bases are TGCGCCAGCAGCCCGGACCCGGGGGCGGACATTCAGTACTTC. It is translated as CASSPDPGADIQYF.

In this sample, this clonotype turned up many times. The genes are TRBV29-1 and TRBJ2-1; 9 nucleotides align to TRBD2. CDR3 length equals 15 residues. Germline V CDR1 and CDR2: SQVTM, ANQGSEA. The junction had 5 bases not matched to a gene; V was cut back by 4 bases and J by 1 base. The CDR3 bases are TGCAGCGTTGGGGGGCTAGCGGGGTCCTACAATGAGCAGTTCTTC. This gives the protein CSVGGLAGSYNEQFF.

This clonotype was recorded many times. V is TRBV20-1 and J is TRBJ1-1, with 7 positions matching TRBD1. The germline V gene encodes CDR1 DFQATT and CDR2 SNEGSKA (reference sequence). The CDR3 extends over 13 amino acids. The junction had 6 bases not matched to a gene; V was cut back by 3 bases and J by 5 bases. The CDR3 DNA reads as TGCAGTGCTAGGGGGACAGTTTGGACTGAAGCTTTCTTT. It is translated as CSARGTVWTEAFF.